The next 20 T cell receptor beta chains were all read from a single sample in a study of PD-1 blockade in classical Hodgkin lymphoma. Libraries were prepared by immunoSEQ multiplex PCR; TCRdb keeps only in-frame clonotypes and omits some of them. The top ten clones hold around a fifth of a sample with about 21,000 clones, 74% of them seen once. Exposure to brentuximab vedotin varied, and each patient had relapsed following autologous stem cell transplantation. The sample in question was peripheral blood mononuclear cells (PBMCs), obtained at baseline. The receptors derive from a human donor with classical Hodgkin lymphoma.

The chain joins TRBV4-1 to TRBJ2-2; 8 bases agree with TRBD2. The CDR3 sequence is 15 residues long. The V gene end was trimmed by 3 bases and the J gene end by 2 bases; junction bases not matched to a gene: 2. Germline lookup yields CDR1 MGHRA and CDR2 YSYEKL. CDR3 coding DNA: TGCGCCAGCAGCCAGGCGGGGGGAAACACCGGGGAGCTGTTTTTT. This codes for CASSQAGGNTGELFF.

This clone was counted between two and nine times. The chain combines TRBV5-4 with TRBJ2-1, with a tentative D call TRBD2 (6 bases). The CDR3 has 15 amino acids. CDR1 SGHNT and CDR2 YYREEE come from the germline V gene (reference sequence). V lost 1 base and J 3 bases, leaving 11 bases between the germline ends. CDR3 bases: TGTGCCAGCAGCTTGACGGGAGCGGGCTACAATGAGCAGTTCTTC. It translates to CASSLTGAGYNEQFF.

This clone turned up a few times. This chain joins TRBV19 and TRBJ2-1; TRBD2 might be the D (5 bases). V was clipped by 7 bases and J by 10 bases, with 11 bases between them. Germline V CDR1 and CDR2: LNHDA, SQIVND (reference sequence). This CDR3 has 11 residues. The CDR3 protein is CASKLGIEQFF. CDR3 DNA: TGTGCCAGTAAACTCGGGATAGAGCAGTTCTTC.

The chain has TRBV5-1 and TRBJ1-2, with D maybe TRBD1 (5 bases). Germline V gene sequence: CDR1 SGHRS, CDR2 YFSETQ. The CDR3 length is 18 residues. V was shortened by 0 bases and J by 4 bases, with 22 bases between the two germline ends. CDR3 loop: CASSLEPGRGDPSYGYTF. The CDR3 DNA sequence: TGCGCCAGCAGCTTGGAACCGGGACGGGGGGATCCGTCCTATGGCTACACCTTC.

The rearrangement uses TRBV20-1 and TRBJ1-1; D possibly corresponds to TRBD1 (5 bases). Deletions cut 6 bases from V and 3 bases from J, with 8 bases between. From germline, CDR1 is DFQATT and CDR2 SNEGSKA (reference sequence). The length of the CDR3 is 11 residues. This CDR3 is CSARGDTEAFF. CDR3 nucleotides: TGCAGTGCGCGGGGGGACACTGAAGCTTTCTTT.

This chain joins TRBV28 and TRBJ2-5; 9 bases align to TRBD2. CDR1 and CDR2 from the germline V gene are MDHEN and SYDVKM. The ends lost 7 bases at V and 5 bases at J; junction bases unmatched: 8. There are 14 residues in the CDR3. The CDR3 DNA follows: TGTGCCAGCAACCCGGGACTAGCAGTGGAGACCCAGTACTTC. Protein sequence: CASNPGLAVETQYF.

The genes are TRBV14 and TRBJ2-2, with 9 bases matching TRBD2. The V gene end was trimmed by 0 bases and the J gene end by 7 bases; junction bases not matched to a gene: 9. From germline, CDR1 is SGHDN and CDR2 FVKESK. This CDR3 has 17 amino acids. CDR3 loop: CASSQEEAGGPDGELFF. The CDR3 DNA sequence: TGTGCCAGCAGCCAAGAAGAAGCGGGAGGACCGGACGGGGAGCTGTTTTTT.

This clone was counted once. The chain couples TRBV19 to TRBJ2-5, with D tentatively TRBD1 or TRBD2 (5 bases each). Trimming cost V 3 bases and J 2 bases, with 10 bases left between them. Per the germline V gene, CDR1 is LNHDA and CDR2 is SQIVND (reference sequence). The CDR3 is 14 amino acids. CDR3 protein: CASSMRAGQETQYF. In DNA, the CDR3 is TGTGCCAGTAGTATGAGGGCAGGGCAAGAGACCCAGTACTTC.

The chain joins TRBV9 to TRBJ1-2, with D hard to call. The CDR3 runs 16 residues. V was cut by 3 bases and J by 6 bases, with 21 bases left in between. Germline V CDR1 and CDR2: SGDLS, YYNGEE. This chain's CDR3 is CASSALNEGGANGYTF. CDR3 nucleotides: TGTGCCAGCAGCGCCCTTAATGAGGGTGGAGCTAATGGCTACACCTTC.

Concerning this clone: One base away lies a much larger clone, so this may be a sequencing read error. Other DNA sequences in this sample translate to the same CDR3. V usage is TRBV15 and J usage is TRBJ1-1; D is undetermined. CDR3 size: 12 residues. Germline V gene sequence: CDR1 LNHNV, CDR2 YYDKDF (reference sequence). Trimming shortened V by 1 base and J by 3 bases, and 3 bases separated the two germline ends. The CDR3 DNA reads as TGTGCCACCAGCAGAGGCTACACTGAAGCTTTCTTT. As protein: CATSRGYTEAFF.

CDR3 DNA sequence: TGCGCCAGCAGCTTGGGGAGGAATTTCGGAATGAACACTGAAGCTTTCTTT. Amino acids: CASSLGRNFGMNTEAFF. This chain joins TRBV5-1 and TRBJ1-1, with no clear D. The germline V gene has CDR1 SGHRS and CDR2 YFSETQ. Trimming removed 0 bases at V and 0 bases at J, with 15 bases between. The CDR3 contains 17 residues.

The chain uses TRBV9 and TRBJ1-5; D unresolved. Germline V gives CDR1 SGDLS, CDR2 YYNGEE. V lost 4 bases, J lost 0 bases, and 8 bases lay in between. This CDR3 comprises 14 residues. CDR3 in DNA: TGTGCCAGCAGCCCAGGAAATAGCAATCAGCCCCAGCATTTT. It specifies CASSPGNSNQPQHF.

The rearrangement uses TRBV4-3 and TRBJ1-4, with 7 bases that match TRBD1. In germline, CDR1 is LGHNA, CDR2 YSLEER. The V gene end was trimmed by 4 bases and the J gene end by 7 bases; junction bases not matched to a gene: 9. The CDR3 loop spans 15 amino acids. The CDR3 DNA sequence: TGCGCCAGCAGCCGATCGACAGGGCGAGCTGAAAAACTGTTTTTT. Encoded protein: CASSRSTGRAEKLFF.

V is TRBV7-8 and J is TRBJ2-3; 8 bases map to TRBD1. Germline V CDR1 and CDR2: SGHVS, FQNEAQ. J lost 1 base, V lost 1 base, and 10 bases had no gene match. This CDR3 has 18 amino acids. This chain's CDR3 is CASSLEEMGGQGTDTQYF. CDR3 bases: TGTGCCAGCAGCTTAGAAGAAATGGGGGGACAGGGCACAGATACGCAGTATTTT.

The chain carries TRBV25-1 and TRBJ2-3; D may be TRBD1 (5 bases). Trimming pared 4 bases from V and 10 bases from J, leaving 18 bases between. The germline CDR1 and CDR2 sequences are MGHDK and SYGVNS. This CDR3 region has 14 residues. The chain's CDR3 is CASSAHLGATPQYF. CDR3 bases: TGTGCCAGCAGTGCCCACCTTGGGGCTACTCCGCAGTATTTT.

CDR3 nucleotides: TGTGCCAGCAGCCCGCGCGCGGGAGATACGCAGTATTTT. It yields the protein CASSPRAGDTQYF. The chain carries TRBV5-8 and TRBJ2-3; D is perhaps TRBD2 (5 bases). The CDR3 extends over 13 amino acids. Germline V gene sequence: CDR1 SGHTS, CDR2 YDEGEE. V shed 4 bases and J shed 5 bases, with 11 bases lying between them.

The V and J genes are TRBV5-6 and TRBJ2-2, with a weak D call TRBD2 (6 bases). V lost 6 bases and J lost 5, with 20 bases in between. This CDR3 is 16 amino acids long. Germline V lookup: CDR1 SGHDT, CDR2 YYEEEE. The CDR3 region is CASTLAGNGGTGELFF. Written as DNA, the CDR3 is TGTGCCAGCACCCTTGCCGGGAACGGGGGAACCGGGGAGCTGTTTTTT.

V is TRBV29-1 and J is TRBJ2-1; D uncertain. CDR1 and CDR2 from the germline V gene are SQVTM and ANQGSEA. The CDR3 contains 14 residues. V gave up 4 bases and J gave up 4 bases, with 14 bases separating them. This CDR3 reads CSVGLGFLYNEQFF. The CDR3 DNA sequence: TGCAGCGTTGGTTTGGGTTTCTTATACAATGAGCAGTTCTTC.

The DNA for the CDR3 is TGTGCCAGCAGCTTAGGAGCAGGGCGGGAGACCCAGTACTTC. It translates to CASSLGAGRETQYF. This rearrangement joins TRBV11-3 to TRBJ2-5; D may be TRBD1 (5 bases). In germline, CDR1 is SGHNT, CDR2 YENEEA. Trimming shortened V by 1 base and J by 5 bases, and 11 bases separated the two germline ends. This CDR3 has 14 amino acids.

The gene calls are TRBV4-2 and TRBJ1-2, with D possibly TRBD1 on 5 matching bases. This CDR3 has 13 residues. V shed 5 bases and J shed 4 bases, with 11 bases lying between them. Germline V gene data show CDR1 as LGHNA and CDR2 as YNFKEQ. The chain's CDR3 is CASSLRGFYGYTF. The DNA of the CDR3 is TGTGCCAGCAGCTTGAGGGGATTCTATGGCTACACCTTC.